The TCR beta chain described here comes from a study of T cells expressing NK-cell markers. The wider study: Obtained from sorted CD3+CD56+NKG2C+, CD3+CD56+NKG2C- and CD3+CD56-NKG2C+ T cells were the TCR beta repertoires.

Concerning this clonotype: Its matching antigen is unknown.

The germline gives CDR1 SEHNR, CDR2 FQNEAQ (reference sequence). CDR3 length equals 16 residues. Study results and limitations: The CD3+CD56-NKG2C+ fraction of several donors was likewise dominated by these clonotypes. Among CD8+ T cells from over 5 donors, dominant NKG2C+ clonotypes accounted for about 1.0-7.0%.

It was by 5'RACE template switching with UMIs that TCR beta cDNA was made. Using the 5' RACE reads, TCRdb records one entry per CDR3 protein without DNA. Its listing shows 350,000 to 400,000 distinct CDR3 sequences. The sequenced material came from blood T cells: a sorted CD56 or NKG2C T cell subset, CD4+ or CD8+ T cells, or bulk PBMC T cells (not recorded which). The sequence was collected from a woman in her forties or fifties in good health. The genes are TRBV7-9 and TRBJ2-2; TCRdb reports TRBD2, a call that lacks DNA to check it against. The CDR3 here is CASEPGETTNTGELFF.